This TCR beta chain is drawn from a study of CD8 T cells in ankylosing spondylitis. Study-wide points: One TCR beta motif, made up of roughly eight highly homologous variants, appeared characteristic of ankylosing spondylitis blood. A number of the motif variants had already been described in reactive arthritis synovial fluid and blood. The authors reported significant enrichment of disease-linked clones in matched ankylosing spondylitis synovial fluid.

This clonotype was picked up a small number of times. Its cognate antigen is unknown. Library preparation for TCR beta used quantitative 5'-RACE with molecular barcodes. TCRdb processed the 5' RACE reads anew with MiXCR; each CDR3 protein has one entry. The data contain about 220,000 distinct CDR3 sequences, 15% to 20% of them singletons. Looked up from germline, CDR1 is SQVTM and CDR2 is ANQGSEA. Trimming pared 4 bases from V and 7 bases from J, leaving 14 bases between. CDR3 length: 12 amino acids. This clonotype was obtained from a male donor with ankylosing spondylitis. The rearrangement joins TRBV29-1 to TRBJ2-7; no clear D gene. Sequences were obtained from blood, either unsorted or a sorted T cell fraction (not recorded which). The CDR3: CSVVLSVWEQYF. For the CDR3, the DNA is TGCAGCGTTGTCTTAAGTGTTTGGGAGCAGTACTTC.